Below are 27 T cell receptor beta chains sequenced from a single sample in a study of blood T cell repertoires in COVID-19. TCRdb keeps only in-frame clones here, not all; method: immunoSEQ multiplex PCR. This table holds over 200,000 clones, more than 85% found once. The sequencing input was peripheral blood. These receptors all stem from a man aged 55-75 years with COVID-19, enrolled during active disease.

The J gene is TRBJ2-2, the V gene TRBV6-6; 9 positions match TRBD2. Germline V gives CDR1 MNHNY, CDR2 SVGAGI (reference sequence). CDR3 size: 15 residues. The J segment lost 2 bases and the V segment lost 6 bases, leaving 4 bases of the junction unmatched. The CDR3 loop is CASSPLAGNTGELFF. The CDR3 DNA reads as TGTGCCAGCAGCCCACTAGCGGGCAACACCGGGGAGCTGTTTTTT.

This chain uses TRBV28 with TRBJ1-1, with TRBD1 matching over 8 bases. Trimming cost V 4 bases and J 1 base; bases outside gene matches: 5. Germline CDR1 is MDHEN and CDR2 is SYDVKM. CDR3 size: 15 residues. In DNA, the CDR3 is TGTGCCAGCAGTTCCCCCGACAGGGGGAACACTGAAGCTTTCTTT. Its protein is CASSSPDRGNTEAFF.

This chain uses TRBV7-3 with TRBJ2-1; TRBD2 matches at 7 bases. This CDR3 is 13 amino acids long. J gave up 9 bases and V 5 bases, and 7 bases lay outside the gene matches. Germline V gives CDR1 SGHTA, CDR2 FQGTGA. This CDR3 reads CASSPGLVGEQFF. DNA for the CDR3: TGTGCCAGCAGCCCCGGACTAGTCGGTGAGCAGTTCTTC. Complete variable domain (other parts from reference TRBV7-3 and TRBJ2-1): GAGVSQTPSNKVTEKGKYVELRCDPISGHTALYWYRQSLGQGPEFLIYFQGTGAADDSGLPNDRFFAVRPEGSVSTLKIQRTERGDSAVYLCASSPGLVGEQFFGPGTRLTVL.

The rearrangement links TRBV15 to TRBJ2-2; possible D gene TRBD2, 6 bases. The V and J ends lost 7 bases and 1 base respectively, with 10 bases between them. CDR1 is LNHNV and CDR2 is YYDKDF in the germline V gene (reference sequence). CDR3 length: 14 amino acids. CDR3 in DNA: TGTGCCACCACCGTTAGCGGGAACACCGGGGAGCTGTTTTTT. Amino acids: CATTVSGNTGELFF.

The genes are TRBV7-3 and TRBJ1-2; 9 positions agree with TRBD1. CDR1 is SGHTA and CDR2 is FQGTGA in the germline V gene. Trimming removed 8 bases from V and 10 bases from J; junction bases left unmatched: 11. CDR3 length: 13 residues. Written as DNA, the CDR3 is TGTGCCAGCCGCGGCGGGACAGGGACCTCCTACACCTTC. Translating gives CASRGGTGTSYTF.

The chain has TRBV9 and TRBJ2-7; 7 nucleotides line up with TRBD2. Germline V gene lookup returns CDR1 SGDLS and CDR2 YYNGEE. Trimming took 0 bases from V and 6 from J; bases not matched to a gene: 6. This CDR3 is built from 14 residues. The CDR3: CASSVDGGSSEQYF. Written as DNA, the CDR3 is TGTGCCAGCAGCGTAGACGGCGGGAGCTCCGAGCAGTACTTC. The full variable domain, its missing parts supplied by reference TRBV9 and TRBJ2-7, is DSGVTQTPKHLITATGQRVTLRCSPRSGDLSVYWYQQSLDQGLQFLIQYYNGEERAKGNILERFSAQQFPDLHSELNLSSLELGDSALYFCASSVDGGSSEQYFGPGTRLTVT.

The chain employs TRBV5-1 and TRBJ1-5; unclear D gene. The CDR3 has 15 residues. The ends were cut back, 5 bases at V and 1 base at J, with 13 bases in the middle. From germline, CDR1 is SGHRS and CDR2 YFSETQ. The CDR3 DNA reads TGCGCCAGCAGTCCTGAGGGCCAGAGCAATCAGCCCCAGCATTTT. Translation gives CASSPEGQSNQPQHF. Based on the CDR3 plus reference TRBV5-1 and TRBJ1-5, the full variable domain is KAGVTQTPRYLIKTRGQQVTLSCSPISGHRSVSWYQQTPGQGLQFLFEYFSETQRNKGNFPGRFSGRQFSNSRSEMNVSTLELGDSALYLCASSPEGQSNQPQHFGDGTRLSIL.

The chain employs TRBV27 and TRBJ2-7, with D possibly matching TRBD1 (6 bases). Germline loops: CDR1 MNHEY, CDR2 SMNVEV (reference sequence). Trimming left V 7 bases short and J 5 bases short, with 15 bases between. The CDR3 has 13 amino acids. CDR3 DNA: TGTGCCAGCACCGGGGACATTCTGCACGAGCAGTACTTC. This translates into CASTGDILHEQYF.

The V gene is TRBV4-1, the J gene TRBJ2-5; 7 nucleotides line up with TRBD1. V was clipped by 4 bases and J by 5 bases; unmatched bases: 10. The CDR3 consists of 15 residues. Germline V CDR1 and CDR2: MGHRA, YSYEKL. The CDR3 DNA is TGCGCCAGCAGCCGACGACAGGGACAAGGCGAGACCCAGTACTTC. Translating gives CASSRRQGQGETQYF.

The chain is built from TRBV19 and TRBJ1-5, with D perhaps TRBD1 (6 bases). The V gene lost 5 bases and the J gene lost 7 bases, with 15 bases spanning the gap. The germline CDR1 and CDR2 sequences are LNHDA and SQIVND (reference sequence). The length of the CDR3 is 14 residues. In DNA, the CDR3 is TGTGCCAGTAGTGTTGTTGGGGGCAGGCAGCCCCAGCATTTT. This translates into CASSVVGGRQPQHF.

There are a few counts of this clone. The J gene is TRBJ1-2, the V gene TRBV6-5; 7 bases line up with TRBD1. The CDR3 runs 15 residues. Trimming at V came to 5 bases and at J to 10 bases, leaving 16 bases not matched to a gene. Germline CDR1 MNHEY, CDR2 SVGAGI. CDR3 in DNA: TGTGCCAGCAGTCCATCCCAGACAGGGCGGAGTGCCTACACCTTC. This gives the protein CASSPSQTGRSAYTF.

This chain connects TRBV9 to TRBJ2-3, with TRBD2 identical over 12 bases. This CDR3 has 17 amino acids. The germline V gene has CDR1 SGDLS and CDR2 YYNGEE. Trimming cost V 2 bases and J 0 bases; bases outside gene matches: 4. CDR3 DNA sequence: TGTGCCAGCAGCGTGTCCGGGACTAGCGGGAGCACAGATACGCAGTATTTT. Translating gives CASSVSGTSGSTDTQYF. Full variable domain (remainder filled in from reference TRBV9 and TRBJ2-3): DSGVTQTPKHLITATGQRVTLRCSPRSGDLSVYWYQQSLDQGLQFLIQYYNGEERAKGNILERFSAQQFPDLHSELNLSSLELGDSALYFCASSVSGTSGSTDTQYFGPGTRLTVL.

The chain employs TRBV2 and TRBJ2-7, with 11 bases aligning to TRBD2. V shed 6 bases, J shed 3 bases, and the junction held 4 bases outside the gene matches. The germline V gene encodes CDR1 SNHLY and CDR2 FYNNEI. This CDR3 has 14 amino acids. Written as DNA, the CDR3 is TGTGCCAGCAGGGGGACTAGCGGATTCTACGAGCAGTACTTC. Translated, it gives CASRGTSGFYEQYF.

The rearrangement uses TRBV6-5 and TRBJ1-1; D is unresolved. From germline, CDR1 is MNHEY and CDR2 SVGAGI. The CDR3 is 14 residues long. V was clipped by 0 bases and J by 5 bases, with 10 bases between them. The CDR3 DNA follows: TGTGCCAGCAGTTACTCGAGGCGGAGTACTGAAGCTTTCTTT. This translates into CASSYSRRSTEAFF.

CDR3 region: CASAPGGGLASREQFF. The CDR3 DNA is TGTGCCAGCGCCCCCGGGGGTGGACTAGCGTCACGGGAGCAGTTCTTC. This sequence joins TRBV6-6 and TRBJ2-1; 9 nucleotides agree with TRBD2. After removal of 8 bases from V and 10 bases from J, the junction contained 18 bases not matched to a gene. Germline V gene data show CDR1 as MNHNY and CDR2 as SVGAGI (reference sequence). The CDR3 sequence is 16 residues long.

CDR3 sequence (DNA): TGTGCCAGTAGTATGGGGACTAGCGGGAGGTTTTCCTACAATGAGCAGTTCTTC. Protein: CASSMGTSGRFSYNEQFF. This sequence joins TRBV19 and TRBJ2-1; 15 bases map to TRBD2. The CDR3 spans 18 residues. CDR1 LNHDA and CDR2 SQIVND come from the germline V gene (reference sequence). Trimming at V came to 3 bases and at J to 1 base, leaving 4 bases not matched to a gene.

This sequence joins TRBV10-3 and TRBJ1-1; perhaps TRBD1 as D (5 bases). CDR1 and CDR2 from the germline V gene are ENHRY and SYGVKD. The V and J ends lost 0 bases and 2 bases respectively, with 13 bases between them. This CDR3 has 16 amino acids. CDR3 in DNA: TGTGCCATCAGTGAGTCAGAAACAGGTACAAACACTGAAGCTTTCTTT. It is translated as CAISESETGTNTEAFF.

This sequence joins TRBV19 and TRBJ1-1; 7 bases are shared with TRBD1. Trimming took 6 bases from V and 0 from J; bases not matched to a gene: 4. The CDR3 sequence is 14 residues long. In germline, CDR1 is LNHDA, CDR2 SQIVND (reference sequence). In DNA form, the CDR3 reads TGTGCCAGTAGCCGAACAGGGGTGAACACTGAAGCTTTCTTT. Translating gives CASSRTGVNTEAFF.

The chain carries TRBV7-9 and TRBJ1-5; a weak D match, TRBD1 (6 bases). Germline CDR1 is SEHNR and CDR2 is FQNEAQ (reference sequence). The V gene lost 5 bases and the J gene lost 13 bases, with 18 bases spanning the gap. This CDR3 has 13 residues. CDR3 sequence: CASSLSDSYHQHF. The CDR3 coding sequence is TGTGCCAGCAGCCTATCGGACAGCTATCATCAGCATTTT.

The V gene is TRBV19, the J gene TRBJ1-2; 9 bases line up with TRBD1. The CDR3 is made up of 14 amino acids. Germline CDR1 is LNHDA and CDR2 is SQIVND (reference sequence). Unmatched junction bases numbered 8, after V lost 9 bases and J lost 3 bases. The CDR3 DNA follows: TGTGCCAGCAAGTACCGGGACAGGGACTATGGCTACACCTTC. Protein sequence: CASKYRDRDYGYTF.

This chain uses TRBV29-1 with TRBJ2-1, with no clear D. Germline assignment: CDR1 SQVTM and CDR2 ANQGSEA. This CDR3 comprises 14 residues. V lost 6 bases and J lost 10, with 22 bases in between. In DNA form, the CDR3 reads TGCAGCGTCAAACTGACTGGAGTCCGTGGGGAGCAGTTCTTC. This sequence encodes CSVKLTGVRGEQFF.

The rearrangement uses TRBV18 and TRBJ1-1, with TRBD1 as a possible D gene (5 bases). CDR1 and CDR2 (germline): KGHSH, LQKENI. The CDR3 sequence is 13 residues long. Trimming took 3 bases from V and 7 from J, leaving 12 bases between them. The CDR3 region has the DNA TGTGCCAGCTCACCTGATCCAGGGTTTGAAGCTTTCTTT. Amino acids: CASSPDPGFEAFF.

The chain joins TRBV6-1 to TRBJ1-2; D remains unclear. The germline V gene encodes CDR1 MNHNS and CDR2 SASEGT. This CDR3 is 14 amino acids long. The V end lost 2 bases, the J end lost 4 bases, and 11 bases lay between the germline ends. CDR3 sequence reads: CASSESRISYGYTF. The CDR3 nucleotides read TGTGCCAGCAGTGAATCCAGGATCTCCTATGGCTACACCTTC.

The chain is built from TRBV5-5 and TRBJ2-7, with D perhaps TRBD1 (6 bases). V lost 7 bases to trimming and J lost 1 base, with 15 bases between them. The CDR3 is made up of 14 amino acids. Germline-derived CDR1 and CDR2 are SGHKS and YYEKEE (reference sequence). DNA for the CDR3: TGTGCCAGCCTAAACCGGGACACTTCCTACGAGCAGTACTTC. Amino acids: CASLNRDTSYEQYF. The full variable domain, with the rest looked up from reference TRBV5-5 and TRBJ2-7, is DAGVTQSPTHLIKTRGQQVTLRCSPISGHKSVSWYQQVLGQGPQFIFQYYEKEERGRGNFPDRFSARQFPNYSSELNVNALLLGDSALYLCASLNRDTSYEQYFGPGTRLTVT.

This clone was detected only once. V usage is TRBV10-3 and J usage is TRBJ2-1; 9 positions match TRBD2. Germline V lookup: CDR1 ENHRY, CDR2 SYGVKD. V lost 3 bases and J lost 7; bases outside the gene matches: 10. The CDR3 runs to 16 residues. The chain's CDR3 is CAISDLGLASGNEQFF. The CDR3 DNA is TGTGCCATCAGTGACCTGGGACTAGCTTCTGGGAATGAGCAGTTCTTC.

The CDR3 bases are TGTGCCTGGAGTGGGTCCCCCGCAGGGATAACTGAAGCTTTCTTT. Its protein is CAWSGSPAGITEAFF. The chain carries TRBV30 and TRBJ1-1; a weak D match, TRBD1 (5 bases). Trimming took off 1 base at V and 5 bases at J, with 17 bases between the two ends. Per germline, CDR1 GTSNPN and CDR2 SVGIG (reference sequence). CDR3 size: 15 residues.

The J gene is TRBJ2-1, the V gene TRBV4-3; a weak D match, TRBD1 (5 bases). Trimming pared 5 bases from V and 7 bases from J, leaving 12 bases between. Germline V lookup: CDR1 LGHNA, CDR2 YSLEER. This CDR3 region has 13 residues. This CDR3 reads CASSGRGLNEQFF. DNA of the CDR3: TGCGCCAGCAGCGGAAGGGGTCTTAATGAGCAGTTCTTC.